One sample yielded the 27 T cell receptor beta chains listed below, sequenced in a study of tumor-infiltrating lymphocytes in primary liver carcinoma (dated by TCRdb to between 2016 and 2019). Sequencing used an Illumina HiSeq 2500. TCRbeta-specific cDNA was reverse-transcribed from 500 to 550 ng total RNA using a constant-region primer and ProtoScript II reverse transcriptase. The TCRbeta libraries were prepared through three rounds of nested multiplex PCR following a slightly modified ARM-PCR procedure. Each of the first two PCR rounds ran for approximately 10 cycles and used multiplex TRBV1-TRBV30 forward primers together with a Cbeta reverse primer. Using fastp at Q25 and MiXCR, TCRdb reprocessed the public reads and kept productive beta chains. Under each unique CDR3 protein, matching rows form one entry showing the most common genes and DNA. This sample has about 120,000 distinct CDR3 sequences in its table, and around 70% of those were observed once. Together, the top ten hold roughly 7.3% of the sample.

Without any cell sorting, total RNA and DNA were co-extracted from about 21-30 mg of bulk tissue using the AllPrep DNA/RNA mini kit. Sequenced material: tumor-adjacent normal liver tissue. All receptors come from a woman aged 55 to 70 with primary liver carcinoma and hepatitis B virus infection.

With respect to this clonotype: At one boundary the junction diverges from the germline segment, which might be a read error. The CDR3 DNA sequence: TGTGCCAGCTTAGAGAATTGGAACACCGGGGAGCCGTTTTTT. Its protein product is CASLENWNTGEPFF. The chain couples TRBV11-2 to TRBJ2-2; TRBD2 might be the D (5 bases). CDR3 length: 14 amino acids. CDR1 and CDR2 (germline): SGHAT, FQNNGV.

As regards this clonotype: The junction does not match germline at one end; this may be a read error. The rearrangement links TRBV29-1 to TRBJ2-3, with D perhaps matching TRBD1 or TRBD2 (6 bases each). The CDR3 totals 20 residues. The germline CDR1 and CDR2 sequences are SQVTM and ANQGSEA. The CDR3 DNA is TGCAGTGTTGAGGGGGGCGACACGAGCCATAGTGATGATAGCACAGATACGCAGTATTTT. This gives the protein CSVEGGDTSHSDDSTDTQYF.

This chain connects TRBV4-2 to TRBJ2-2; 10 bases line up with TRBD1. The CDR3 has 15 amino acids. The germline V gene has CDR1 LGHNA and CDR2 YNFKEQ. The CDR3 reads CACSTRQGAAGELFF. The CDR3, as DNA: TGTGCTTGCAGCACCAGACAGGGGGCCGCCGGGGAGCTGTTTTTT.

With respect to this clonotype: This may be a read error, as it is one base from a much larger clone. V usage is TRBV5-1 and J usage is TRBJ2-5; perhaps TRBD2 as D (7 bases). Germline V gives CDR1 SGHRS, CDR2 YFSETQ. This CDR3 region has 14 residues. Trimming removed 3 bases from V and 4 bases from J, with 13 bases in between. This CDR3 is CASSSEGGAETQYF. CDR3 bases: TGCGCCAGCAGCTCGGAAGGGGGGGCAGAGACCCAGTACTTC.

Details on this clonotype: The junction differs from germline at one of its ends, possibly a read error. This chain links TRBV6-1 with TRBJ2-7, with 7 bases that match TRBD1. In germline, CDR1 is MNHNS, CDR2 SASEGT. The CDR3 runs to 13 residues. The CDR3 sequence: CAISPRTGWEQYF. CDR3 nucleotides: TGTGCCATCAGTCCCAGGACAGGATGGGAGCAGTACTTC.

This clonotype was seen repeatedly, ten times or more. This rearrangement joins TRBV29-1 to TRBJ2-7, with D perhaps TRBD1 or TRBD2 (6 bases each). The V gene lost 4 bases and the J gene lost 3 bases, with 13 bases spanning the gap. The CDR3 loop spans 13 amino acids. CDR1 is SQVTM and CDR2 is ANQGSEA in the germline V gene. The CDR3 loop reads CSVGRGTGYEQYF. The CDR3 region has the DNA TGCAGCGTTGGGAGGGGGACCGGCTACGAGCAGTACTTC.

Note on this clonotype: The junction departs from germline at one end; a sequencing error may be responsible. The chain links TRBV7-9 to TRBJ1-1; 7 bases fit TRBD1. The CDR3 extends over 15 amino acids. Germline V lookup: CDR1 SEHNR, CDR2 FQNEAQ (reference sequence). The CDR3 DNA sequence: TGTGCCAGCAGCGACCTGGCAGGGGGGCACCTCGAAGCCTTCTTT. Translating gives CASSDLAGGHLEAFF.

Details on this clonotype: An end of the junction differs from the germline gene, which may be a read error. V gene TRBV6-1 combines with J gene TRBJ2-1, with a tentative D call TRBD2 (6 bases). Germline V gene data show CDR1 as MNHNS and CDR2 as SASEGT. The CDR3 is 14 residues long. The CDR3 is CARSEAGYYNEQFF. CDR3 coding DNA: TGTGCCAGGAGTGAAGCGGGTTACTACAATGAGCAGTTCTTC.

This clonotype was picked up one time. An end of the junction does not agree with germline; a read error may underlie this. The rearrangement links TRBV11-2 to TRBJ1-6, with D unclear. This CDR3 contains 15 residues. Germline V gene lookup returns CDR1 SGHAT and CDR2 FQNNGV. Here the CDR3 DNA reads TGTGCCAGCAACTCGTCACATGGGCTTAATTCACTCCTCCACTTT. It translates to CASNSSHGLNSLLHF.

Many counts were recorded for this clonotype. V gene TRBV5-1 combines with J gene TRBJ1-1; no definite D call. The CDR3 consists of 13 residues. V gave up 2 bases and J gave up 6 bases, with 11 bases separating them. Germline V CDR1 and CDR2: SGHRS, YFSETQ. Here the CDR3 reads CASSFLGTAEAFF. The DNA for the CDR3 is TGCGCCAGCAGCTTCTTAGGCACGGCTGAAGCTTTCTTT.

This rearrangement joins TRBV20-1 to TRBJ2-7; 8 nucleotides match TRBD2. CDR1 and CDR2 (germline): DFQATT, SNEGSKA (reference sequence). V dropped 4 bases and J dropped 1; count of bases not matched to a gene: 9. The CDR3 length is 15 residues. The CDR3 sequence: CSATPGLAGSYEQYF. Here the CDR3 DNA reads TGCAGTGCTACCCCAGGACTAGCAGGTTCCTACGAGCAGTACTTC.

With respect to this clonotype: The junction does not match germline at one end; this may be a read error. The chain couples TRBV29-1 to TRBJ2-1; D gene ambiguous. The germline V gene encodes CDR1 SQVTM and CDR2 ANQGSEA. The CDR3 spans 16 residues. DNA for the CDR3: TGCAGCGTTCCCTCGCATAAGTACAGACCCTACAATGAACAGTTCTTC. Translated: CSVPSHKYRPYNEQFF.

On this clonotype: Because the CDR3 is missing its conserved closing phenylalanine or tryptophan, this is likely a read error. The chain carries TRBV11-2 and TRBJ2-5; the match to TRBD2 covers 8 bases. This CDR3 contains 15 residues. CDR1 SGHAT and CDR2 FQNNGV come from the germline V gene. Here the CDR3 DNA reads TGTGCCAGCGGACGGGGGGGGTGGTACCAGGAGACCCAGTACCTC. Its protein is CASGRGGWYQETQYL.

In this sample, this clonotype turned up many times. The V gene is TRBV7-9, the J gene TRBJ2-7; 7 nucleotides match TRBD2. Germline loops: CDR1 SEHNR, CDR2 FQNEAQ (reference sequence). The CDR3 has 15 residues. V lost 1 base to trimming and J lost 6 bases; unmatched junction nucleotides: 9. CDR3 sequence: CASSLGTSEDGEQYF. Here the CDR3 DNA reads TGTGCCAGCAGCTTAGGGACTAGTGAGGATGGCGAGCAGTACTTC.

A remark on this clonotype: Germline and junction disagree at one end, which may indicate a read error. This chain uses TRBV11-2 with TRBJ2-7; 8 nucleotides align to TRBD2. The CDR3 has 15 residues. From germline, CDR1 is SGHAT and CDR2 FQNNGV. The CDR3 sequence is CTSSLSGTRPHERYF. The CDR3 bases are TGTACCAGCAGCTTATCTGGGACTAGACCCCACGAGCGGTACTTC.

The chain couples TRBV6-5 to TRBJ2-1, with TRBD2 as a possible D gene (6 bases). CDR3 length equals 17 residues. CDR1 and CDR2 from the germline V gene are MNHEY and SVGAGI. V lost 8 bases and J lost 16, with 36 bases in between. CDR3 coding DNA: TGTGCCAGCGGGCCCCGGGTTCGAGCGGGTCGCTACAATGTGCAATTCTTC. This translates into CASGPRVRAGRYNVQFF.

On this clonotype: Given a much more abundant clone one base away, this may be a read error. The chain has TRBV30 and TRBJ1-6, with unresolved D. The length of the CDR3 is 17 residues. CDR1 and CDR2 (germline): GTSNPN, SVGIG (reference sequence). The CDR3 sequence: CAWGVHFPSSYNSPLHF. The CDR3, as DNA: TGTGCCTGGGGTGTACATTTCCCGAGCTCCTATAATTCACCCCTCCACTTT.

This chain connects TRBV12-5 to TRBJ1-1, with no clear D. V lost 2 bases and J lost 1, with 11 bases in between. This CDR3 spans 15 amino acids. CDR1 and CDR2 from the germline V gene are LGHNT and FRNRAP. CDR3 protein: CASGLRRGPNTEAFF. CDR3 in DNA: TGTGCTAGTGGTTTGAGACGGGGTCCGAACACTGAAGCTTTCTTT.

Of note for this clonotype: One junction end does not reproduce the germline sequence, and a read error may be involved. The rearrangement links TRBV6-6 to TRBJ2-1; 8 nucleotides line up with TRBD2. The CDR3 is 15 residues long. Germline CDR1 is MNHNY and CDR2 is SVGAGI (reference sequence). The DNA of the CDR3 is TGTGCCATCAGTCACGAGGGGACTAGTTTCAATGAGCAGTTCTTC. This sequence encodes CAISHEGTSFNEQFF.

As concerns this clonotype: Germline is not matched at one junction end, which may reflect a read error. This chain links TRBV29-1 with TRBJ1-1, with a possible D match to TRBD1 (5 bases). This CDR3 is built from 11 residues. CDR1 and CDR2 from the germline V gene are SQVTM and ANQGSEA. The CDR3, as DNA: TGCGGCGTTCTTTCAGGGCCTGAAGCTTTCTTT. Its protein is CGVLSGPEAFF. The whole variable domain, remainder taken from reference TRBV29-1 and TRBJ1-1, is SAVISQKPSRDICQRGTSLTIQCQVDSQVTMMFWYRQQPGQSLTLIATANQGSEATYESGFVIDKFPISRPNLTFSTLTVSNMSPEDSSIYLCGVLSGPEAFFGQGTRLTVV.

Worth noting for this clonotype: At one end the junction does not follow the germline gene, possibly because of a read error. V gene TRBV11-2 combines with J gene TRBJ1-1; no clear D. CDR1 is SGHAT, CDR2 FQNNGV, per germline. There are 14 residues in the CDR3. In DNA form, the CDR3 reads TGTACCAGCAGCTTCCGGCATATTAACACTGAAGCTTTCTTT. Its protein is CTSSFRHINTEAFF. Looking up the rest from reference TRBV11-2 and TRBJ1-1 gives the full variable domain: EAGVAQSPRYKIIEKRQSVAFWCNPISGHATLYWYQQILGQGPKLLIQFQNNGVVDDSQLPKDRFSAERLKGVDSTLKIQPAKLEDSAVYLCTSSFRHINTEAFFGQGTRLTVV.

This clonotype was detected a few times. A much larger clonotype is one base distant, so this may be a read error. This sequence joins TRBV12-3 or TRBV12-4 and TRBJ2-7; a weak D match, TRBD1 (6 bases). The V end was cut by 7 bases, the J end by 8 bases, with 21 bases between. The CDR3 length is 14 residues. The CDR3 DNA reads TGTGCCAGCACCGATACAGGGCGCGCTTACAAGCAGTACTTC. Amino acids: CASTDTGRAYKQYF.

The CDR3 region has the DNA TGTGCCATCAGTGAGTGCGGGACTAGCTCCCATGAGCAGTTCTTC. Translation: CAISECGTSSHEQFF. The rearrangement links TRBV10-3 to TRBJ2-1; 9 nucleotides match TRBD2. Unmatched junction bases numbered 6, after V lost 1 base and J lost 8 bases. From germline, CDR1 is ENHRY and CDR2 SYGVKD. This CDR3 region has 15 residues.

This clonotype was observed at least ten times. The V and J genes are TRBV18 and TRBJ2-2; 8 nucleotides agree with TRBD2. CDR1 is KGHSH and CDR2 is LQKENI in the germline V gene. The CDR3 consists of 16 residues. The trim removed 0 bases at V and 0 bases at J, leaving 0 bases unmatched. As DNA, the CDR3 is TGTGCCAGCTCACCACCTAGCGGGGCGAACACCGGGGAGCTGTTTTTT. Translation gives CASSPPSGANTGELFF.

Worth noting for this clonotype: The junction does not match germline at one end; this may be a read error. The J gene is TRBJ2-1, the V gene TRBV11-2, with 9 positions matching TRBD1. The CDR3 has 15 residues. Germline V CDR1 and CDR2: SGHAT, FQNNGV. CDR3 protein: CTSSHPDRGGDEQFF. The CDR3 DNA sequence: TGTACCAGCAGCCACCCCGACAGGGGGGGGGATGAGCAATTCTTC.

This sequence joins TRBV28 and TRBJ2-7; TRBD2 matches 8 bases. Germline CDR1 and CDR2: MDHEN and SYDVKM. V gave up 8 bases and J gave up 1 base; unmatched junction bases: 7. CDR3 length equals 14 residues. The CDR3, as DNA: TGTGCCAGCCGCCAAAGCGGGAGTTCCTACGAGCAGTACTTC. As protein: CASRQSGSSYEQYF. The whole variable domain, filled in from reference TRBV28 and TRBJ2-7, reads DVKVTQSSRYLVKRTGEKVFLECVQDMDHENMFWYRQDPGLGLRLIYFSYDVKMKEKGDIPEGYSVSREKKERFSLILESASTNQTSMYLCASRQSGSSYEQYFGPGTRLTVT.

Concerning this clonotype: Its ends do not fully match the called genes, so a read error is possible. The rearrangement joins TRBV7-8 to TRBJ2-3, with TRBD2 as a possible D gene (5 bases). Looked up from germline, CDR1 is SGHVS and CDR2 is FQNEAQ. The CDR3 consists of 16 residues. The CDR3: CASSLEAGWSTYTQYF. The CDR3 DNA is TGTGCCAGCAGCCTAGAGGCGGGTTGGTCCACATATACGCAGTATTTT.